These T cell receptor beta chains were read from a single sample in a study of shared clonotypes between healthy human individuals. Assay: immunoSEQ multiplex PCR; the TCRdb copy retains only in-frame clones and omits some. The sample includes about 2.4 million clones, approximately 93% of them seen just once. The sequenced material came from naive CD4+ T cells from PBMCs. These receptors were taken from a man aged 18 to 29 in good health. Some clones in this sample may be carry-over from other donors' samples. CDR3s include the opening cysteine and the closing phenylalanine or tryptophan. The D gene is left open where the match is weak. Clone size is stated in some rows and not others, as once, few, many or a class when expanded.

size,J,V,D,length,CDR3,DNA
once,TRBJ1-3,TRBV28,NA,15,CASRSGGSSGNTIYF,TGTGCCAGCAGGTCAGGCGGAAGCTCTGGAAACACCATATATTTT
NA,TRBJ1-2,TRBV7-9,TRBD1,16,CASSSGQGALNYGYTF,TGTGCCAGCAGCTCCGGACAGGGAGCACTTAACTATGGCTACACCTTC
NA,TRBJ1-3,TRBV2,NA,15,CASRGELSSGNTIYF,TGTGCCAGCAGGGGAGAACTGAGCTCTGGAAACACCATATATTTT
NA,TRBJ2-3,TRBV6-4,NA,12,CASRANTNTQYF,TGTGCCAGCAGAGCCAACACGAATACGCAGTATTTT
NA,TRBJ1-2,TRBV5-1,TRBD1,17,CASSLGQDRALNYGYTF,TGCGCCAGCAGCTTGGGGCAAGACAGGGCCCTTAACTATGGCTACACCTTC
NA,TRBJ1-3,TRBV18,NA,15,CASSPSGISGNTIYF,TGTGCCAGCTCACCTTCTGGGATCTCTGGAAACACCATATATTTT
NA,TRBJ2-3,TRBV4-1,TRBD2,17,CASSPGLAGVSTDTQYF,TGCGCCAGCAGCCCTGGACTAGCGGGAGTAAGTACAGATACGCAGTATTTT
NA,TRBJ2-7,TRBV21-1,NA,11,CASSKLYEQYF,TGTGCCAGCAGCAAGCTCTACGAGCAGTACTTC
once,TRBJ2-3,TRBV18,TRBD1,14,CASSGQGMTDTQYF,TGTGCCAGCTCTGGACAGGGTATGACAGATACGCAGTATTTT
NA,TRBJ1-2,TRBV7-9,NA,15,CASSLRGVEIGGYTF,TGTGCCAGCAGCTTACGAGGGGTAGAGATCGGTGGCTACACCTTC
NA,TRBJ2-5,TRBV30,NA,14,CAWRPPGGGGEQYF,TGTGCCTGGCGCCCACCTGGAGGGGGCGGAGAGCAGTACTTC
once,TRBJ1-2,TRBV18,TRBD1,15,CASSPTGDLYYGYTF,TGTGCCAGCTCCCCCACAGGGGACCTCTACTATGGCTACACCTTC
NA,TRBJ2-5,TRBV5-1,NA,13,CASSAGDTGTQYF,TGCGCCAGCAGCGCCGGGGACACAGGGACCCAGTACTTC
few,TRBJ1-1,TRBV19,NA,12,CASRTGNTEAFF,TGTGCCAGTAGGACAGGGAACACTGAAGCTTTCTTT
NA,TRBJ2-3,TRBV5-1,NA,14,CASSEGTAGDTQYF,TGCGCCAGCAGCGAGGGGACAGCGGGCGATACGCAGTATTTT
NA,TRBJ1-2,TRBV9,NA,18,CASSGEGLQPKRGYGYTF,TGTGCCAGCAGCGGGGAAGGGCTCCAACCCAAACGGGGCTATGGCTACACCTTC
once,TRBJ2-7,TRBV6-1,NA,15,CASSESGRAGYEQYF,TGTGCCAGCAGTGAATCGGGCAGGGCGGGGTACGAGCAGTACTTC
few,TRBJ1-1,TRBV11-2,NA,14,CASSPTVGGTEAFF,TGTGCCAGCAGCCCCACAGTGGGTGGCACTGAAGCTTTCTTT
NA,TRBJ1-1,TRBV5-1,NA,14,CASSRAKQNTEAFF,TGCGCCAGCAGCCGGGCCAAGCAGAACACTGAAGCTTTCTTT
NA,TRBJ1-1,TRBV29-1,NA,13,CSVSRGPDTEAFF,TGCAGCGTGTCAAGGGGACCCGACACTGAAGCTTTCTTT
NA,TRBJ1-1,TRBV6-1,NA,13,CASSEGWDTEAFF,TGTGCCAGCAGTGAAGGTTGGGACACTGAAGCTTTCTTT
NA,TRBJ2-1,TRBV18,NA,13,CASSPSAGDEQFF,TGTGCCAGCTCACCATCCGCCGGGGATGAGCAGTTCTTC
NA,TRBJ1-2,TRBV11-2,TRBD1,16,CASRIPGQGEYYGYTF,TGTGCCAGCAGAATCCCGGGGCAGGGGGAGTACTATGGCTACACCTTC
NA,TRBJ1-3,TRBV11-2,TRBD1,17,CASSLRPGQSSGNTIYF,TGTGCCAGCAGCTTACGACCGGGACAGTCCTCTGGAAACACCATATATTTT
NA,TRBJ2-7,TRBV10-3,TRBD1,14,CAISDRQGSYEQYF,TGTGCCATCAGTGATCGACAGGGGTCCTACGAGCAGTACTTC
NA,TRBJ2-1,TRBV9,TRBD2,16,CASSVLSSGSYNEQFF,TGTGCCAGCAGCGTTCTATCTAGCGGGAGCTATAATGAGCAGTTCTTC
NA,TRBJ1-2,TRBV7-9,TRBD1,14,CASSFATGANGYTF,TGTGCCAGCAGCTTTGCGACAGGGGCAAATGGCTACACCTTC
NA,TRBJ2-7,TRBV7-2,TRBD2,14,CASSPGLATFEQYF,TGTGCCAGCAGCCCGGGACTAGCGACCTTCGAGCAGTACTTC
NA,TRBJ2-3,TRBV5-1,NA,13,CASSLAWEDTQYF,TGCGCCAGCAGCTTGGCCTGGGAAGATACGCAGTATTTT
NA,TRBJ1-1,TRBV6-6,NA,13,CASSPTPGTEAFF,TGTGCCAGCAGCCCTACACCGGGCACTGAAGCTTTCTTT
NA,TRBJ1-1,TRBV5-6,TRBD1,17,CASSLIEGLGQGGEAFF,TGTGCCAGCAGCTTGATTGAAGGTTTGGGACAGGGAGGTGAAGCTTTCTTT
NA,TRBJ2-7,TRBV10-3,NA,12,CAISAAGGEQYF,TGTGCCATCAGTGCGGCGGGCGGGGAGCAGTACTTC
NA,TRBJ1-5,TRBV18,NA,13,CASSPTREQPQHF,TGTGCCAGCTCACCTACAAGAGAGCAGCCCCAGCATTTT
NA,TRBJ2-2,TRBV6-1,NA,14,CASSEQGFTGELFF,TGTGCCAGCAGTGAACAGGGGTTCACCGGGGAGCTGTTTTTT
NA,TRBJ2-6,TRBV6-1,NA,15,CASIPGGLGANVLTF,TGTGCCAGCATCCCAGGGGGGCTTGGGGCCAACGTCCTGACTTTC
NA,TRBJ1-2,TRBV7-2,NA,15,CASSHLETGNYGYTF,TGTGCCAGCAGCCACCTTGAAACAGGGAACTATGGCTACACCTTC
once,TRBJ2-1,TRBV9,TRBD1,16,CASSVGDRGRVNEQFF,TGTGCCAGCAGCGTAGGTGACAGGGGGCGGGTCAATGAGCAGTTCTTC
NA,TRBJ1-1,TRBV6-5,NA,14,CASSSGVGNTEAFF,TGTGCCAGCAGTTCCGGGGTGGGGAACACTGAAGCTTTCTTT
NA,TRBJ2-7,TRBV7-2,TRBD2,14,CASTAFSGNDEQYF,TGTGCCAGCACCGCTTTTAGCGGGAACGACGAGCAGTACTTC
NA,TRBJ2-7,TRBV11-1,NA,14,CASSFDRYSYEQYF,TGTGCCAGCAGCTTCGACAGATACTCCTACGAGCAGTACTTC
NA,TRBJ1-1,TRBV28,NA,15,CASSGFVTGNTEAFF,TGTGCCAGCAGTGGCTTCGTAACAGGAAACACTGAAGCTTTCTTT
NA,TRBJ2-6,TRBV19,NA,14,CASSIGSGANVLTF,TGTGCCAGTAGTATAGGATCTGGGGCCAACGTCCTGACTTTC
few,TRBJ1-2,TRBV6-4,NA,11,CASTPTGLETF,TGTGCCAGCACCCCGACAGGTCTGGAAACCTTC
NA,TRBJ1-2,TRBV10-3,NA,12,CAITPSGGGYTF,TGTGCCATCACCCCCTCCGGGGGTGGCTACACCTTC
NA,TRBJ2-5,TRBV9,NA,15,CASSVGTRLGETQYF,TGTGCCAGCAGCGTAGGTACCCGCCTGGGGGAGACCCAGTACTTC
NA,TRBJ2-5,TRBV9,TRBD1,14,CASSRTGRKETQYF,TGTGCCAGCAGCCGGACAGGACGTAAAGAGACCCAGTACTTC
NA,TRBJ2-7,TRBV4-3,NA,15,CASSQEFPGSYEQYF,TGCGCCAGCAGCCAAGAGTTTCCGGGCTCCTACGAGCAGTACTTC